A selection of T cell receptor beta chains follows, all from one sample in a study of patients and donors after allogeneic stem cell transplantation. From the RT-PCR reads, TCRdb called clonotypes with MiXCR, one entry per CDR3 protein. This sample has roughly 230,000 distinct CDR3 sequences, with roughly 14% found just once. The sequenced sample was blood, either unsorted or a sorted T cell fraction (not recorded which). These receptor sequences come from a human donor who was either an allogeneic HSCT recipient or a stem cell or donor lymphocyte infusion donor (not recorded which). It is not recorded whose cells these are; they may come from a transplant donor. Each CDR3 is given with its conserved first and last residue. D genes are given only for firm matches. A row's size may be missing; if present it is once, few, many or a size class.

V: TRBV5-1; size: .; J: TRBJ2-2; D: TRBD2; CDR3: CASSATSVVTGELFF; DNA: TGCGCCAGCAGCGCGACTAGCGTGGTCACCGGGGAGCTGTTTTTT
V: TRBV20-1; size: .; J: TRBJ1-2; D: .; CDR3: CSARRGVSNYGYTF; DNA: TGCAGTGCTAGGCGAGGAGTTTCTAACTATGGCTACACCTTC
V: TRBV4-2; size: .; J: TRBJ2-2; D: TRBD2; CDR3: CASSPRGTAGELFF; DNA: TGTGCCAGCAGCCCGCGGGGGACGGCCGGGGAGCTGTTTTTT
V: TRBV18; size: .; J: TRBJ2-3; D: .; CDR3: CASSPQVSWTADTQYF; DNA: TGTGCCAGCTCACCACAAGTCAGCTGGACGGCAGATACGCAGTATTTT
V: TRBV27; size: .; J: TRBJ2-7; D: .; CDR3: CASSSRGRGHEQYF; DNA: TGTGCCAGCAGTTCACGGGGGCGAGGCCACGAGCAGTACTTC
V: TRBV20-1; size: few; J: TRBJ1-5; D: .; CDR3: CSALCCQPQHF; DNA: TGCAGTGCCTTATGTTGTCAGCCCCAGCATTTT
V: TRBV18; size: .; J: TRBJ2-3; D: .; CDR3: CASSPRQASTDTQYF; DNA: TGTGCCAGCTCACCACGACAGGCTAGCACAGATACGCAGTATTTT
V: TRBV29-1; size: .; J: TRBJ2-7; D: TRBD2; CDR3: CSVASGRGYEQYF; DNA: TGCAGCGTTGCTAGCGGGAGAGGTTACGAGCAGTACTTC
V: TRBV29-1; size: many; J: TRBJ1-2; D: TRBD1; CDR3: CSGGDRGLYGYTF; DNA: TGCAGCGGGGGGGACAGGGGCCTCTATGGCTACACCTTC
V: TRBV20-1; size: many; J: TRBJ1-2; D: .; CDR3: CSARIENRYGYTF; DNA: TGCAGTGCTAGAATTGAGAATCGGTATGGCTACACCTTC
V: TRBV24-1; size: .; J: TRBJ2-5; D: .; CDR3: CATSAPGSQETQYF; DNA: TGTGCCACCAGTGCTCCGGGGAGCCAAGAGACCCAGTACTTC
V: TRBV12-3/TRBV12-4; size: .; J: TRBJ2-7; D: .; CDR3: CASSISSSAQYF; DNA: TGTGCCAGCAGTATCTCTAGCAGCGCGCAGTACTTC
V: TRBV10-3; size: .; J: TRBJ2-7; D: TRBD1; CDR3: CAISEGQGAGYEQYF; DNA: TGTGCCATCAGTGAGGGACAGGGGGCTGGCTACGAGCAGTACTTC
V: TRBV20-1; size: few; J: TRBJ2-2; D: TRBD2; CDR3: CSATLAGGPVDGELFF; DNA: TGCAGTGCCACTCTAGCGGGAGGGCCGGTCGACGGGGAGCTGTTTTTT
V: TRBV7-9; size: .; J: TRBJ2-5; D: .; CDR3: CASSPVSETQYF; DNA: TGTGCCAGCAGCCCCGTTTCTGAGACCCAGTACTTC
V: TRBV24-1; size: many; J: TRBJ2-1; D: .; CDR3: CATSAGSLKQHNEQFF; DNA: TGTGCCACCAGCGCCGGGTCTCTCAAACAGCACAATGAGCAGTTCTTC
V: TRBV24-1; size: many; J: TRBJ1-5; D: .; CDR3: CATSDPTGGSQPQHF; DNA: TGTGCCACCAGTGATCCCACAGGTGGTAGTCAGCCCCAGCATTTT
V: TRBV9; size: few; J: TRBJ1-3; D: .; CDR3: CASSAGNLLGGNTIYF; DNA: TGTGCCAGCAGCGCGGGCAACCTTCTGGGGGGAAACACCATATATTTT
V: TRBV7-9; size: many; J: TRBJ2-7; D: .; CDR3: CASSLGDRPGRDEQYF; DNA: TGTGCCAGCAGCTTAGGAGACAGACCGGGGCGAGACGAGCAGTACTTC
V: TRBV7-2; size: .; J: TRBJ1-5; D: .; CDR3: CASSLDSGGLNQPQHF; DNA: TGTGCCAGCAGCTTAGATTCTGGAGGGCTCAATCAGCCCCAGCATTTT
V: TRBV5-1; size: .; J: TRBJ2-3; D: .; CDR3: CASTPTGVSTDTQYF; DNA: TGCGCCAGCACTCCGACCGGGGTTAGCACAGATACGCAGTATTTT
V: TRBV7-9; size: .; J: TRBJ1-1; D: TRBD1; CDR3: CASSRTGQAMNTEAFF; DNA: TGTGCCAGCAGCCGTACCGGACAGGCTATGAACACTGAAGCTTTCTTT
V: TRBV20-1; size: many; J: TRBJ2-1; D: TRBD2; CDR3: CSAPGTSGRDEQFF; DNA: TGCAGTGCTCCCGGGACTAGCGGGAGGGATGAGCAGTTCTTC
V: TRBV6-5; size: .; J: TRBJ1-1; D: .; CDR3: CASSYTGRNTEAFF; DNA: TGTGCCAGCAGTTACACGGGGAGGAACACTGAAGCTTTCTTT
V: TRBV11-3; size: .; J: TRBJ2-1; D: TRBD1; CDR3: CASSLKQGDYNEQFF; DNA: TGTGCCAGCAGCTTAAAACAGGGGGATTACAATGAGCAGTTCTTC
V: TRBV4-1; size: .; J: TRBJ1-4; D: .; CDR3: CASSPSLLDNEKLFF; DNA: TGCGCCAGCAGCCCAAGCTTGCTAGATAATGAAAAACTGTTTTTT
V: TRBV20-1; size: .; J: TRBJ2-1; D: .; CDR3: CSASIGGPNEQFF; DNA: TGCAGTGCTAGCATAGGGGGGCCCAATGAGCAGTTCTTC
V: TRBV6-5; size: many; J: TRBJ2-5; D: TRBD1; CDR3: CASSYRGQGVQETQYF; DNA: TGTGCCAGCAGTTACCGTGGACAGGGGGTCCAAGAGACCCAGTACTTC
V: TRBV30; size: few; J: TRBJ1-4; D: .; CDR3: CAWSGRDAGKLFF; DNA: TGTGCCTGGTCTGGGAGGGATGCGGGAAAACTGTTTTTT
V: TRBV3-1; size: few; J: TRBJ2-6; D: .; CDR3: CASRPSSGANVLTF; DNA: TGTGCCAGCAGACCTAGCTCTGGGGCCAACGTCCTGACTTTC
V: TRBV20-1; size: .; J: TRBJ1-4; D: .; CDR3: CSATPSRGEKLFF; DNA: TGCAGTGCTACGCCCTCTCGAGGTGAAAAACTGTTTTTT
V: TRBV7-2; size: .; J: TRBJ2-3; D: TRBD2; CDR3: CASSFGVAGTDTQYF; DNA: TGTGCCAGCAGCTTCGGGGTAGCGGGTACAGATACGCAGTATTTT
V: TRBV18; size: .; J: TRBJ2-3; D: .; CDR3: CASSPPGVTDTQYF; DNA: TGTGCCAGCTCACCACCGGGAGTGACAGATACGCAGTATTTT
V: TRBV4-2; size: .; J: TRBJ1-3; D: .; CDR3: CASSHPLGLSGNTIYF; DNA: TGTGCCAGCAGCCACCCTCTTGGGCTTTCTGGAAACACCATATATTTT
V: TRBV19; size: .; J: TRBJ2-7; D: .; CDR3: CASSRDPNYEQYF; DNA: TGTGCCAGTTCCCGGGACCCTAATTACGAGCAGTACTTC
V: TRBV19; size: .; J: TRBJ2-3; D: .; CDR3: CASSGSAFRTDTQYF; DNA: TGTGCCAGTAGTGGATCGGCCTTTCGCACAGATACGCAGTATTTT
V: TRBV7-2; size: .; J: TRBJ1-5; D: .; CDR3: CASSLVYRPTSNQPQHF; DNA: TGTGCCAGCAGCTTAGTCTACAGACCCACTAGCAATCAGCCCCAGCATTTT
V: TRBV7-6; size: few; J: TRBJ1-5; D: TRBD1; CDR3: CASSIGTGGNQPQHF; DNA: TGTGCCAGCAGCATAGGGACAGGGGGCAATCAGCCCCAGCATTTT
V: TRBV20-1; size: .; J: TRBJ1-4; D: TRBD1; CDR3: CSATPGTGLVNEKLFF; DNA: TGCAGTGCTACCCCCGGGACAGGGCTTGTTAATGAAAAACTGTTTTTT
V: TRBV4-1; size: .; J: TRBJ2-4; D: TRBD2; CDR3: CASSQGASGVKNIQYF; DNA: TGCGCCAGCAGCCAAGGCGCTAGCGGGGTTAAAAACATTCAGTACTTC
V: TRBV9; size: few; J: TRBJ1-6; D: .; CDR3: CASSEGSPISNSPLHF; DNA: TGTGCCAGCAGCGAAGGGAGCCCGATTTCTAATTCACCCCTCCACTTT